This entry lists 7 T cell receptor beta chains sequenced from one sample in a study of cytomegalovirus exposure and HLA in healthy donors. PCR employed 60 Vbeta and 13 Jbeta primers. Assay: immunoSEQ multiplex PCR; the TCRdb copy retains only in-frame clones and omits some. The data show 130,000 to 150,000 clones, around 74% seen once. Sequences were obtained from PBMCs. The source is a man between 18 and 29 years old in good health and CMV-seropositive.

The CDR3 sequence: CSVAGGGTGGFEQYF. The CDR3 DNA reads TGCAGCGTTGCAGGTGGCGGGACAGGGGGCTTCGAGCAGTACTTC. This chain uses TRBV29-1 with TRBJ2-7; 12 bases align to TRBD1. With 4 bases clipped from V and 6 bases from J, the junction kept 10 bases outside the gene matches. Germline V gene sequence: CDR1 SQVTM, CDR2 ANQGSEA. The CDR3 loop spans 15 amino acids.

V is TRBV19 and J is TRBJ2-1; 7 nucleotides align to TRBD1. Trimming cost V 10 bases and J 3 bases; bases outside gene matches: 9. The length of the CDR3 is 14 residues. The germline CDR1 and CDR2 sequences are LNHDA and SQIVND (reference sequence). CDR3 DNA sequence: TGTGCCACTGGGGACAGCGCAAACTACAATGAGCAGTTCTTC. It yields the protein CATGDSANYNEQFF.

The chain has TRBV9 and TRBJ1-5; D not certain. Deletions cut 0 bases from V and 4 bases from J, with 8 bases between. The CDR3 covers 14 residues. Germline V gene lookup returns CDR1 SGDLS and CDR2 YYNGEE. The CDR3 protein is CASSVGALNQPQHF. The CDR3 nucleotides read TGTGCCAGCAGCGTAGGGGCTCTAAATCAGCCCCAGCATTTT.

The chain combines TRBV11-3 with TRBJ2-1; D may be TRBD2 (5 bases). The CDR3 spans 14 residues. The V gene's germline CDR1 is SGHNT and CDR2 YENEEA. V lost 5 bases to trimming and J lost 8 bases, with 16 bases between them. The CDR3: CASSPSSGIHEQFF. CDR3 in DNA: TGTGCCAGCAGCCCCTCTTCGGGGATCCATGAGCAGTTCTTC.

CDR3 DNA sequence: TGTGCCAGCTCACTCCGACAGCTAGCGGCCTCCTCGGGCGGGGAGCTGTTTTTT. This gives the protein CASSLRQLAASSGGELFF. The V call is TRBV18, the J call TRBJ2-2; 7 nucleotides line up with TRBD2. This CDR3 has 18 amino acids. The trim removed 4 bases at V and 7 bases at J, leaving 18 bases unmatched. Germline-derived CDR1 and CDR2 are KGHSH and LQKENI.

This rearrangement joins TRBV10-3 to TRBJ2-3; 11 bases align to TRBD2. CDR1 is ENHRY, CDR2 SYGVKD, per germline. With 8 bases clipped from V and 7 bases from J, the junction kept 5 bases outside the gene matches. The CDR3 consists of 13 residues. CDR3 in DNA: TGTGCCATCGGGCTAGCGGGGGGATATACGCAGTATTTT. It encodes CAIGLAGGYTQYF.

The chain carries TRBV10-1 and TRBJ1-1; maybe TRBD1 (5 bases). Per germline, CDR1 WNHNN and CDR2 SYGVQD (reference sequence). Trimming took 6 bases from V and 2 from J, leaving 10 bases between them. The CDR3 covers 13 residues. CDR3 amino acids: CASSRRGNTEAFF. In DNA form, the CDR3 reads TGCGCCAGCAGCCGAAGGGGTAACACTGAAGCTTTCTTT.